The entry below gives a single T cell receptor beta chain sequence along with its context. This clone was seen just once. Its specific antigen is unknown. No base-level quality is on record; no much larger clone is a single base apart. The source of the sample is a study of control samples from healthy donors and cancer patients (dated by TCRdb to the early 2020s). Library preparation used the immunoSEQ multiplex PCR assay. TCRdb limited this immuneACCESS table to in-frame rearrangements with V and J called. A share of clones is missing; checked studies link under half to unresolved V genes, and the rest is unexplained. The sample table lists about 75,000 clones, more than 80% of them with a count of one. In total, the top ten clones hold about 15% of the sample. Sequencing input: blood. The source is a man aged 50 to 60 in good health.

The sequenced DNA: TGTGCCAGCAAATTAGGCCCCTCCTACAATGAGCAGTTCTTC. Its translation is CASKLGPSYNEQFF. The V and J genes are TRBV28 and TRBJ2-1; too little of a D gene remains to name it. The CDR3 sequence holds 14 residues, the cysteine and phenylalanine included. The sequence is cut down to CDR3 DNA, 42 bases in frame from base 1. V is shortened by 7 bases, J by 0 bases, and the region joining them spans 10 bases. CDR1 MDHEN and CDR2 SYDVKM were looked up in the germline V gene.